The 4 T cell receptor beta chains given below trace back to one sample, sequenced in a study of T cell repertoires in aging, cancer and after chemotherapy. Amplification of TCR beta used genomic DNA extracted from peripheral blood. Multiplex touch-down PCR with TRB-A/B primers amplified rearranged V-D-J TRB sequences. In TCRdb, the multiplex PCR reads were re-called with MiXCR into one record per CDR3 protein. The sample carries about 10,000 distinct CDR3 sequences, more than 20% recorded once. The specimen sequenced was blood. Receptors originate from a human donor with a blood cancer. The donor label of this sample is uncertain.

By share, this clonotype ranks as medium-sized (0.01 to 0.1%). V is TRBV19 and J is TRBJ1-6, with D perhaps TRBD1 (5 bases). Germline-derived CDR1 and CDR2 are LNHDA and SQIVND (reference sequence). The CDR3 extends over 16 amino acids. V lost 6 bases and J lost 3, with 15 bases in between. The CDR3 DNA reads TGTGCCAGTAGACCACAGGCCCAAAACTATAATTCACCCCTCCACTTT. Encoded protein: CASRPQAQNYNSPLHF.

This clonotype turned up a few times. The chain is built from TRBV5-1 and TRBJ2-7; D possibly matches TRBD1 or TRBD2 (5 bases each). The CDR3 sequence is 13 residues long. V lost 0 bases and J lost 3, with 7 bases in between. Germline V gene sequence: CDR1 SGHRS, CDR2 YFSETQ. CDR3 region: CASSLGDGYEQYF. For the CDR3, the DNA is TGCGCCAGCAGCTTGGGGGACGGCTACGAGCAGTACTTC.

This clonotype is medium-sized by share. V usage is TRBV27 and J usage is TRBJ2-3; unclear D gene. The germline V and J ends were trimmed by 2 bases and 3 bases, with 12 bases remaining between them. In germline, CDR1 is MNHEY, CDR2 SMNVEV (reference sequence). This CDR3 is 15 amino acids long. The CDR3 is CASSLGWAGTDTQYF. CDR3 nucleotides: TGTGCCAGCAGTTTAGGGTGGGCTGGGACAGATACGCAGTATTTT.

This chain uses TRBV7-2 with TRBJ2-3; D perhaps matches TRBD2 (6 bases). CDR3 length equals 11 residues. CDR1 and CDR2 from the germline V gene are SGHTA and FQGNSA. The V gene lost 4 bases and the J gene lost 9 bases, with 8 bases spanning the gap. CDR3 sequence reads: CASSSGGTQYF. The CDR3 nucleotides are TGTGCCAGCAGCTCCGGAGGGACGCAGTATTTT.